A selection of T cell receptor beta chains follows, all from one sample in a study of shared clonotypes between healthy human individuals. Sequencing used immunoSEQ multiplex PCR; TCRdb keeps in-frame clones, though not all of them. The top ten clones hold 9.5% to 15% of a sample with approximately 480,000 clones, about 75% of them seen once. The sample consisted of PBMCs. These TCRs come from a middle-aged woman in good health. Some clones in this sample may be carry-over from other donors' samples. CDR3s include the opening cysteine and the closing phenylalanine or tryptophan. The order of the fields is V gene, CDR3 protein.

v_gene: TRBV19
CDR3aa: CASSPGQPGNTIYF

v_gene: TRBV28
CDR3aa: CASSRQGPYEQYF

v_gene: TRBV18
CDR3aa: CASSPGGGLGSGTEAFF

v_gene: TRBV9
CDR3aa: CASSVVSRGGTDTQYF

v_gene: TRBV10-2
CDR3aa: CASRLAGGPAEQYF

v_gene: TRBV7-9
CDR3aa: CASVPEGYGYTF

v_gene: TRBV10-1
CDR3aa: CASSALALSEQYF

v_gene: TRBV5-5
CDR3aa: CASSLYEAGELFF

v_gene: TRBV27
CDR3aa: CASRRQVNDYGYTF

v_gene: TRBV5-1
CDR3aa: CASSLGSGTGGDQPQHF

v_gene: TRBV7-2
CDR3aa: CASSPDYPGGYEQYF

v_gene: TRBV6-5
CDR3aa: CASSDVYEQYF

v_gene: TRBV6-6
CDR3aa: CASSDRATYEQYF

v_gene: TRBV7-2
CDR3aa: CASSFRTGADNEQFF

v_gene: TRBV11-2
CDR3aa: CASSLVGDTEAFF

v_gene: TRBV7-2
CDR3aa: CASERDPADTQYF

v_gene: TRBV18
CDR3aa: CASSPRGDRGSYGYTF

v_gene: TRBV29-1
CDR3aa: CSGTHWTGELFF

v_gene: TRBV27
CDR3aa: CASTIRPYNEQFF

v_gene: TRBV10-3
CDR3aa: CAISVGQPPDTQYF

v_gene: TRBV5-4
CDR3aa: CASSLGGTQETQYF

v_gene: TRBV11-2
CDR3aa: CASSPNSGGTDTQYF

v_gene: TRBV7-9
CDR3aa: CASSKGASWDYGYTF

v_gene: TRBV7-9
CDR3aa: CASTRTGDTGELFF

v_gene: TRBV7-8
CDR3aa: CASSSPGQGLPGTQYF

v_gene: TRBV30
CDR3aa: CACNPGTKFF

v_gene: TRBV6-5
CDR3aa: CASSYGGLAGEQFF

v_gene: TRBV28
CDR3aa: CASSLQEYGYTF

v_gene: TRBV6-5
CDR3aa: CASSYKGGNNEQFF

v_gene: TRBV29-1
CDR3aa: CSVVDLAGPQETQYF

v_gene: TRBV7-2
CDR3aa: CASSFDQGTYEQYF